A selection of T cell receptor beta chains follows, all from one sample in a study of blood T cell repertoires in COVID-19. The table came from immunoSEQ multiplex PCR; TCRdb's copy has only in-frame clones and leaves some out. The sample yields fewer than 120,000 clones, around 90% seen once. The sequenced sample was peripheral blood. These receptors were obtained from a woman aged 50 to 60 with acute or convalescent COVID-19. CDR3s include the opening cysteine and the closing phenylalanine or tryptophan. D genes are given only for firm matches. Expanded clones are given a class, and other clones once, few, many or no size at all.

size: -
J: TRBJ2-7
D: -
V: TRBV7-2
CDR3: CASSLAGRSSYEQYF
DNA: TGTGCCAGCAGCCTAGCAGGTCGGAGCTCCTACGAGCAGTACTTC

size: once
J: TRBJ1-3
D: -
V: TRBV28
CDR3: CASSTNRAHTIYF
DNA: TGTGCCAGCAGTACCAACAGGGCGCACACCATATATTTT

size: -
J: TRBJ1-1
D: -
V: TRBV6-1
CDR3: CASTSQGRLNTEAFF
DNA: TGTGCCAGCACCTCTCAGGGCAGACTGAACACTGAAGCTTTCTTT

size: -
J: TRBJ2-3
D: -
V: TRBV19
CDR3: CASSISRGMMDTQYF
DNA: TGTGCCAGTAGTATAAGTCGAGGGATGATGGATACGCAGTATTTT

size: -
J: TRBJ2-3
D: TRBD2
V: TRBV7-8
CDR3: CASSLGLAGVQDTQYF
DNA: TGTGCCAGCAGCTTAGGACTAGCGGGAGTACAGGATACGCAGTATTTT

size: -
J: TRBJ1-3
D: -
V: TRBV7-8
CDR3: CASSPLSGSGNTIYF
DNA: TGTGCCAGCAGCCCCCTTTCGGGCTCTGGAAACACCATATATTTT

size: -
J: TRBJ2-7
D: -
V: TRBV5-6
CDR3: CASSLGGRVGYEQYF
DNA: TGTGCCAGCAGCTTGGGGGGCAGGGTCGGCTACGAGCAGTACTTC

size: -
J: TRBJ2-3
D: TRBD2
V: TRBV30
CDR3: CARDYTDTQYF
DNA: TGTGCCCGGGACTACACAGATACGCAGTATTTT

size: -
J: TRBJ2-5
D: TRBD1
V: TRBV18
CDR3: CASSPPGTGGETQYF
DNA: TGTGCCAGCTCACCACCTGGGACAGGGGGCGAGACCCAGTACTTC

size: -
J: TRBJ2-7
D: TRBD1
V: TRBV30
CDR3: CAWSAGQGNEQYF
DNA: TGTGCCTGGAGTGCGGGACAGGGGAACGAGCAGTACTTC

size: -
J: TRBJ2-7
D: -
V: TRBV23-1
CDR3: CASTTPRESSYEQYF
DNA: TGCGCCAGCACAACCCCCCGGGAGAGCTCCTACGAGCAGTACTTC

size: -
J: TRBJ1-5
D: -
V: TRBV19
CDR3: CASSNEKLPNQPQHF
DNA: TGTGCCAGTAGTAACGAGAAGCTACCCAATCAGCCCCAGCATTTT

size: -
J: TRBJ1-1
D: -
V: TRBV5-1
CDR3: CASSPDRGTNTEAFF
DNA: TGCGCCAGCAGCCCGGATCGGGGGACGAACACTGAAGCTTTCTTT

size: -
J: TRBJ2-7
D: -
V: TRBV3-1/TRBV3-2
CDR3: CASSQDRGEQYF
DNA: TGTGCCAGCAGCCAAGATCGCGGGGAGCAGTACTTC

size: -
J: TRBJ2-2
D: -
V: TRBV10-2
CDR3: CASSGRITAGELFF
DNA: TGCGCCAGCAGTGGGAGAATAACGGCCGGGGAGCTGTTTTTT

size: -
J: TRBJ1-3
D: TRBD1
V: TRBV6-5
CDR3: CASAGTGRSGNTIYF
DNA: TGTGCCAGCGCTGGGACAGGCAGGTCTGGAAACACCATATATTTT

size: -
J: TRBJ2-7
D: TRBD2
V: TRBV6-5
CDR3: CASRLGLAGSYEQYF
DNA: TGTGCCAGCAGACTTGGACTAGCGGGATCCTACGAGCAGTACTTC

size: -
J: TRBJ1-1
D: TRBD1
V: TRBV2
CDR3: CASRDRGVGGTEAFF
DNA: TGTGCCAGCCGGGACAGGGGAGTGGGGGGCACTGAAGCTTTCTTT

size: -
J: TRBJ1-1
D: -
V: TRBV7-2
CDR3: CASSLRGGGRGEAFF
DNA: TGTGCCAGCAGCTTACGCGGGGGGGGTAGAGGTGAAGCTTTCTTT

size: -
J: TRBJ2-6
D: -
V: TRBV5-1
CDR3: CASSLLAGSGANVLTF
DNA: TGCGCCAGCAGCTTGTTAGCTGGCTCTGGGGCCAACGTCCTGACTTTC

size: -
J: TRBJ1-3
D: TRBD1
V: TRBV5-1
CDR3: CASSYLPAGQGTGNTIYF
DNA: TGCGCCAGCAGCTACCTACCTGCGGGACAGGGGACTGGAAACACCATATATTTT

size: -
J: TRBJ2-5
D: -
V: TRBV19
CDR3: CASSIGGGDETQYF
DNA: TGTGCCAGTAGTATAGGCGGCGGGGATGAGACCCAGTACTTC

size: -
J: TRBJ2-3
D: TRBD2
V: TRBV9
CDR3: CASSVRGRPGTSDTDTQYF
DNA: TGTGCCAGCAGCGTCAGGGGCCGGCCCGGGACTAGCGACACAGATACGCAGTATTTT

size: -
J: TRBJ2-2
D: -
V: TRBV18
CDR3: CASSPGRAGELFF
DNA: TGTGCCAGCTCACCGGGTCGGGCCGGGGAGCTGTTTTTT

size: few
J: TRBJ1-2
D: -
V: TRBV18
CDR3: CASSPRSREASYTF
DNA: TGTGCCAGCTCACCACGAAGCAGGGAGGCGAGCTACACCTTC

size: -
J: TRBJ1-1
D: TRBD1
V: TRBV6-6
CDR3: CASSLTGAGGTEAFF
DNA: TGTGCCAGCAGTCTGACAGGGGCGGGTGGCACTGAAGCTTTCTTT

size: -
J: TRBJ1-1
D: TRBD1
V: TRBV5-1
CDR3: CASSGQGYTEAFF
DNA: TGCGCCAGCAGCGGACAGGGGTACACTGAAGCTTTCTTT

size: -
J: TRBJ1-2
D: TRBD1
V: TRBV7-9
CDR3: CASSPPDRGFNYGYTF
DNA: TGTGCCAGCAGCCCCCCGGACAGGGGTTTTAACTATGGCTACACCTTC

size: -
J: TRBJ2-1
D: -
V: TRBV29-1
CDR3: CSVVLIGNEQFF
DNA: TGCAGCGTTGTGTTGATCGGGAATGAGCAGTTCTTC

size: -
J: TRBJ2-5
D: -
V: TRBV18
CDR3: CASSLRKETQYF
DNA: TGTGCCAGCTCCCTCAGAAAAGAGACCCAGTACTTC

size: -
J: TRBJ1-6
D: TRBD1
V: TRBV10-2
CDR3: CASRDRGLSPLHF
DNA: TGCGCCAGCAGGGACAGGGGATTATCACCCCTCCACTTT

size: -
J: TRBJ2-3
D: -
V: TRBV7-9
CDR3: CASSLGGKDTQYF
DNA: TGTGCCAGCAGTTTAGGCGGGAAAGATACGCAGTATTTT

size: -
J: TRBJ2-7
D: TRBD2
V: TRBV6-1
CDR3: CASSDAGGSETYEQYF
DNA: TGTGCCAGCAGTGACGCCGGGGGGTCGGAGACCTACGAGCAGTACTTC

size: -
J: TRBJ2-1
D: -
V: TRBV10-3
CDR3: CAISTPSRASRHNEQFF
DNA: TGTGCCATCAGTACCCCTTCTCGGGCTAGCAGACACAATGAGCAGTTCTTC

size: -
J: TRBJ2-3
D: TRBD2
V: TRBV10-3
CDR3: CAISGPLREGSTDTQYF
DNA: TGTGCCATCAGTGGTCCTTTACGGGAGGGTAGCACAGATACGCAGTATTTT

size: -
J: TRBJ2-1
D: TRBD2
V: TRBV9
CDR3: CASSVGMGWQREGRDEQFF
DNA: TGTGCCAGCAGCGTTGGAATGGGTTGGCAGCGGGAGGGTAGAGATGAGCAGTTCTTC

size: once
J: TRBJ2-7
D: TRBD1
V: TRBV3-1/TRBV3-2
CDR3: CASSPNLQGAHYEQYF
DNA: TGTGCCAGCAGCCCAAACCTACAGGGGGCCCACTACGAGCAGTACTTC

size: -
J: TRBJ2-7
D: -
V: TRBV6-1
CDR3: CASSEVTASYEQYF
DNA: TGTGCCAGCAGTGAAGTGACAGCCTCCTACGAGCAGTACTTC